The clone carrying this TCR beta chain was counted a few times. From germline, CDR1 is MDHEN and CDR2 SYDVKM. Trimming took 0 bases from V and 5 from J, leaving 23 bases between them. The CDR3 runs 19 residues. The sample originates from a study of blood T cell repertoires in COVID-19. The overall study: The origin of the acute and convalescent COVID-19 samples was the United States, Italy and Spain.

The method was immunoSEQ multiplex PCR; TCRdb's version includes in-frame clones alone and lacks a portion of them. The sample carries about 180,000 clones, roughly 82% recorded once. The chain couples TRBV28 to TRBJ1-5, with D possibly TRBD1 on 6 matching bases. Sequences were obtained from PBMCs or T cells enriched from blood (not recorded which). This TCR came from a woman in her thirties who had recovered from COVID-19. The CDR3 spells CASSLWTVRGSAGDQPQHF. The CDR3 coding sequence is TGTGCCAGCAGTTTATGGACCGTTAGAGGTTCGGCAGGGGATCAGCCCCAGCATTTT.